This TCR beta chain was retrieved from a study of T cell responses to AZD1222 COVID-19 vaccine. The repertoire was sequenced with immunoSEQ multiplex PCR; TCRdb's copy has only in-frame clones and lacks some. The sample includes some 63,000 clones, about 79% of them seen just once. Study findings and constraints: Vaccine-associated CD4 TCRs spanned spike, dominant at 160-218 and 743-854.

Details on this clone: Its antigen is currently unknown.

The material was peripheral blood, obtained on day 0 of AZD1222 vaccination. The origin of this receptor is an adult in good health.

The CDR3 is CATSRDFDDEQFF. CDR3 in DNA: TGTGCCACCAGCAGAGATTTTGACGATGAGCAGTTCTTC. The gene calls are TRBV15 and TRBJ2-1, with D hard to call. V shed 0 bases and J shed 8 bases, with 8 bases lying between them. The germline CDR1 and CDR2 sequences are LNHNV and YYDKDF (reference sequence). The CDR3 totals 13 residues.